These 25 T cell receptor beta chains share one sample of origin, sequenced in a study of blood T cell repertoires in COVID-19. TCRdb's copy holds only in-frame clones and misses some; the assay was immunoSEQ multiplex PCR. Of about 160,000 clones listed, 75% to 90% are singletons. The sample consisted of peripheral blood. The receptors originated from a woman aged 55-69 years with active or convalescent COVID-19.

V gene TRBV9 combines with J gene TRBJ2-3, with 11 nucleotides matching TRBD2. Germline V gene lookup returns CDR1 SGDLS and CDR2 YYNGEE. CDR3 size: 16 residues. Germline trimming cut 0 bases from V and 3 bases from J; bases unmatched to any gene: 3. The CDR3 loop reads CASSVDTSGSTDTQYF. The CDR3 region has the DNA TGTGCCAGCAGCGTAGATACTAGCGGGAGTACAGATACGCAGTATTTT.

This clone is a singleton in its sample. The V gene is TRBV5-6, the J gene TRBJ2-1, with no clear D. The germline V gene encodes CDR1 SGHDT and CDR2 YYEEEE. Trimming removed 4 bases from V and 4 bases from J, with 18 bases in between. This CDR3 has 16 residues. The CDR3 protein is CASSPAGTIGYNEQFF. Here the CDR3 DNA reads TGTGCCAGCAGCCCTGCAGGTACAATCGGATACAATGAGCAGTTCTTC.

The chain links TRBV7-2 to TRBJ1-1, with D perhaps matching TRBD1 (6 bases). Trimming pared 5 bases from V and 2 bases from J, leaving 12 bases between. This CDR3 contains 14 residues. Germline CDR1 and CDR2: SGHTA and FQGNSA. The CDR3 region has the DNA TGTGCCAGCAGCCCATGGACAGATAACACTGAAGCTTTCTTT. It encodes CASSPWTDNTEAFF.

V and J are TRBV18 and TRBJ1-4; 7 bases are a match to TRBD1. V dropped 3 bases and J dropped 7; count of bases not matched to a gene: 5. CDR1 is KGHSH, CDR2 LQKENI, per germline. The CDR3 consists of 14 residues. The CDR3 nucleotides read TGTGCCAGCTCACCCGGGACAGCAGTTGAAAAACTGTTTTTT. This encodes CASSPGTAVEKLFF.

This sequence joins TRBV9 and TRBJ2-1, with 7 bases fitting TRBD2. CDR1 SGDLS and CDR2 YYNGEE come from the germline V gene. V lost 0 bases, J lost 5 bases, and 5 bases stayed unmatched. The CDR3 runs 15 residues. The CDR3 DNA reads as TGTGCCAGCAGCGTAGGGCTAGCGGAGCACAATGAGCAGTTCTTC. Its translation is CASSVGLAEHNEQFF.

This clone is categorized as medium-sized. The genes are TRBV6-5 and TRBJ2-1; 11 bases agree with TRBD2. The CDR3 runs to 15 residues. Germline V lookup: CDR1 MNHEY, CDR2 SVGAGI. V gave up 6 bases and J gave up 5 bases; unmatched junction bases: 6. CDR3 loop: CASSFGTSGDNEQFF. CDR3 DNA: TGTGCCAGCAGCTTCGGGACTAGCGGCGACAATGAGCAGTTCTTC.

J is TRBJ1-5 and V is TRBV10-3; 7 nucleotides agree with TRBD1. The CDR3 length is 15 residues. CDR1 and CDR2 from the germline V gene are ENHRY and SYGVKD. V shed 2 bases, J shed 4 bases, and the junction held 5 bases outside the gene matches. The CDR3 DNA follows: TGTGCCATCAGTGAGGGGACAGAGAGAAATCAGCCCCAGCATTTT. Residues: CAISEGTERNQPQHF.

This chain joins TRBV6-6 and TRBJ2-5; TRBD2 aligns across 13 bases. The CDR3 totals 15 residues. V trimming: 7 bases; J trimming: 5 bases; junction bases outside the gene matches: 7. Germline V gene sequence: CDR1 MNHNY, CDR2 SVGAGI (reference sequence). CDR3 nucleotides: TGTGCCAGCAATCCCGGGACTAGCGGGGTGGAGACCCAGTACTTC. Amino acid sequence: CASNPGTSGVETQYF.

V gene TRBV5-8 combines with J gene TRBJ1-2; possible D gene TRBD1, 5 bases. V was cut by 2 bases and J by 8 bases, with 16 bases left in between. The germline gives CDR1 SGHTS, CDR2 YDEGEE. The CDR3 sequence is 14 residues long. Here the CDR3 DNA reads TGTGCCAGCAGCTTTTCGGAAGGGGCTGGCGGCTACACCTTC. This encodes CASSFSEGAGGYTF.

J is TRBJ1-1 and V is TRBV5-1; no clear D. The germline gives CDR1 SGHRS, CDR2 YFSETQ. V was cut by 9 bases and J by 1 base, with 16 bases left in between. The length of the CDR3 is 14 residues. The DNA of the CDR3 is TGCGCCACCCGACCCCGAGGCGAGAACACTGAAGCTTTCTTT. This translates into CATRPRGENTEAFF. The variable domain in full, with the rest retrieved from reference TRBV5-1 and TRBJ1-1, is KAGVTQTPRYLIKTRGQQVTLSCSPISGHRSVSWYQQTPGQGLQFLFEYFSETQRNKGNFPGRFSGRQFSNSRSEMNVSTLELGDSALYLCATRPRGENTEAFFGQGTRLTVV.

This chain joins TRBV18 and TRBJ1-2, with TRBD1 matching 7 bases. Germline-derived CDR1 and CDR2 are KGHSH and LQKENI. The CDR3 runs to 15 residues. With V trimmed by 3 bases and J by 3 bases, 7 bases remained unmatched. The CDR3 coding sequence is TGTGCCAGCTCACCCCTTAGTACAGGGGACTATGGCTACACCTTC. Its translation: CASSPLSTGDYGYTF. Complete variable domain (other parts from reference TRBV18 and TRBJ1-2): NAGVMQNPRHLVRRRGQEARLRCSPMKGHSHVYWYRQLPEEGLKFMVYLQKENIIDESGMPKERFSAEFPKEGPSILRIQQVVRGDSAAYFCASSPLSTGDYGYTFGSGTRLTVV.

The J gene is TRBJ2-2, the V gene TRBV10-3; 7 bases are shared with TRBD2. CDR3 size: 15 residues. V trimming: 8 bases; J trimming: 3 bases; junction bases outside the gene matches: 9. CDR1 ENHRY and CDR2 SYGVKD come from the germline V gene. The CDR3, as DNA: TGTGCCATCTATTCCGGGACTACATACACCGGGGAGCTGTTTTTT. Amino acids: CAIYSGTTYTGELFF.

This clone was picked up one time. One end of the junction is discordant with germline, which a read error may explain. The chain has TRBV7-7 and TRBJ1-1; 9 bases are shared with TRBD1. This CDR3 has 12 amino acids. Germline assignment: CDR1 SSHAT and CDR2 FNYEAQ (reference sequence). The CDR3 region is CASSPLDRGAFF. DNA for the CDR3: TGTGCTAGCAGCCCACTGGACAGGGGTGCTTTCTTT. The full variable domain, in which reference TRBV7-7 and TRBJ1-1 provide the parts outside the CDR3, is GAGVSQSPRYKVTKRGQDVTLRCDPISSHATLYWYQQALGQGPEFLTYFNYEAQPDKSGLPSDRFSAERPEGSISTLTIQRTEQRDSAMYRCASSPLDRGAFFGQGTRLTVV.

This clone was detected once. The rearrangement uses TRBV18 and TRBJ1-4; tentatively, D is TRBD1 (5 bases). CDR1 is KGHSH, CDR2 LQKENI, per germline. Trimming took off 3 bases at V and 6 bases at J, with 14 bases between the two ends. The CDR3 consists of 15 residues. CDR3 DNA: TGTGCCAGCTCACCCGGGGTACGGGGGGATGAAAAACTGTTTTTT. Its protein is CASSPGVRGDEKLFF.

V is TRBV7-6 and J is TRBJ1-2; perhaps TRBD1 as D (5 bases). This CDR3 contains 13 residues. Germline V gene sequence: CDR1 SGHVS, CDR2 FNYEAQ. The V end lost 5 bases, the J end lost 6 bases, and 13 bases lay between the germline ends. CDR3 amino acids: CASSLTESDGYTF. The CDR3, as DNA: TGTGCCAGCAGCCTGACAGAAAGCGATGGCTACACCTTC.

The CDR3 region is CASSHLEGWNGNSPLHF. The CDR3 bases are TGTGCCAGCAGCCACCTGGAGGGGTGGAATGGGAATTCACCCCTCCACTTT. The chain combines TRBV4-2 with TRBJ1-6; weak D call: TRBD1 (5 bases). Germline V gives CDR1 LGHNA, CDR2 YNFKEQ. Trimming pared 3 bases from V and 7 bases from J, leaving 19 bases between. The CDR3 sequence is 17 residues long.

Note on this clone: At one boundary the junction diverges from the germline segment, which might be a read error. This chain links TRBV24-1 with TRBJ1-6; 8 bases map to TRBD1. Per germline, CDR1 KGHDR and CDR2 SFDVKD. This CDR3 has 15 residues. The CDR3 bases are TGTGCCACTAGTGAACAACCGGGACAGGCCTCACCCCTCCACTTT. Protein sequence: CATSEQPGQASPLHF.

This chain uses TRBV2 with TRBJ2-3; D is uncertain. This CDR3 region has 13 residues. Trimming pared 6 bases from V and 1 base from J, leaving 8 bases between. The V gene's germline CDR1 is SNHLY and CDR2 FYNNEI. The CDR3 DNA reads as TGTGCCAGCAGCCTCCAGGGCACAGATACGCAGTATTTT. Amino acid sequence: CASSLQGTDTQYF.

The chain employs TRBV7-2 and TRBJ2-7; D call uncertain. This CDR3 region has 12 residues. Germline CDR1 is SGHTA and CDR2 is FQGNSA. Trimming took off 4 bases at V and 6 bases at J, with 10 bases between the two ends. The CDR3 region has the DNA TGTGCCAGCAGCTCAGGCACCCCCGAGCAGTACTTC. Its translation is CASSSGTPEQYF.

The rearrangement uses TRBV5-6 and TRBJ1-6; 10 positions match TRBD1. The germline V gene has CDR1 SGHDT and CDR2 YYEEEE. With V trimmed by 5 bases and J by 7 bases, 9 bases remained unmatched. The CDR3 has 16 residues. CDR3 in DNA: TGTGCCAGCAGTCGAGGGGGGACAGGGGCGAATTCACCCCTCCACTTT. This encodes CASSRGGTGANSPLHF.

The rearrangement links TRBV4-1 to TRBJ1-4; no clear D gene. V gave up 1 base and J gave up 8 bases, with 8 bases separating them. The CDR3 contains 13 residues. Germline V CDR1 and CDR2: MGHRA, YSYEKL. CDR3 DNA sequence: TGCGCCAGCAGCCAAGTTGGAGGGGAAAAACTGTTTTTT. Residues: CASSQVGGEKLFF.

The CDR3 here is CASSFSRGISTDTQYF. DNA for the CDR3: TGCGCCAGCAGCTTCTCGCGGGGGATTTCGACAGATACGCAGTATTTT. The chain joins TRBV5-1 to TRBJ2-3; 7 bases agree with TRBD2. The CDR3 spans 16 residues. V lost 2 bases to trimming and J lost 3 bases; unmatched junction nucleotides: 9. CDR1 and CDR2 from the germline V gene are SGHRS and YFSETQ.

The chain has TRBV6-5 and TRBJ2-5; D not certain. CDR3 length: 14 amino acids. V was trimmed by 6 bases and J by 5 bases, leaving 16 bases between them. Germline CDR1 is MNHEY and CDR2 is SVGAGI. The CDR3 reads CASRGHGSSETQYF. The CDR3 bases are TGTGCCAGCAGGGGTCACGGGTCCAGTGAGACCCAGTACTTC.

J is TRBJ1-3 and V is TRBV3-1 (or the pseudogene TRBV3-2), with D tentatively TRBD1 (5 bases). Germline V gene data show CDR1 as LGHDT and CDR2 as YNNKEL (reference sequence). V shed 0 bases and J shed 3 bases, with 6 bases lying between them. This CDR3 region has 14 residues. Here the CDR3 reads CASSQEGHGNTIYF. The CDR3 DNA reads TGTGCCAGCAGCCAAGAGGGGCATGGAAACACCATATATTTT.

The chain combines TRBV27 with TRBJ1-2; D perhaps matches TRBD1 (5 bases). The V end was cut by 1 base, the J end by 2 bases, with 11 bases between. CDR1 is MNHEY, CDR2 SMNVEV, per germline (reference sequence). The CDR3 is 15 amino acids. CDR3 region: CASSLFGGVNYGYTF. The CDR3 DNA reads TGTGCCAGCAGTTTATTTGGGGGGGTGAACTATGGCTACACCTTC.